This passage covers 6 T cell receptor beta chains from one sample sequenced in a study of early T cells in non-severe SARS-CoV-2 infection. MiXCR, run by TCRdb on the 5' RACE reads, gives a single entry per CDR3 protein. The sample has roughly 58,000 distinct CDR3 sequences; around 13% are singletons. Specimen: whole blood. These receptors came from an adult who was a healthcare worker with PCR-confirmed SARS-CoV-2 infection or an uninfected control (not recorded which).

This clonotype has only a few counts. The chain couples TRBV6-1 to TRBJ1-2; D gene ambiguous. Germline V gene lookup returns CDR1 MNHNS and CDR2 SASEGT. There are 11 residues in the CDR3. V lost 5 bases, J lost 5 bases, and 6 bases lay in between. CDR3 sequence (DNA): TGTGCCAGCAGTCCACTGTATGGCTACACCTTC. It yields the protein CASSPLYGYTF.

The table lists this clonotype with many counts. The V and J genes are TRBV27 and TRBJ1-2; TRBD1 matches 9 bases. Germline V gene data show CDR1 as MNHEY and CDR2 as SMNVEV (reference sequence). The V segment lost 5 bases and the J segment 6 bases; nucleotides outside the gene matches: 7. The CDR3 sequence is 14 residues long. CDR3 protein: CASSLGNRGHGYTF. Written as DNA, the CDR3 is TGTGCCAGCAGTCTCGGGAACAGGGGGCATGGCTACACCTTC.

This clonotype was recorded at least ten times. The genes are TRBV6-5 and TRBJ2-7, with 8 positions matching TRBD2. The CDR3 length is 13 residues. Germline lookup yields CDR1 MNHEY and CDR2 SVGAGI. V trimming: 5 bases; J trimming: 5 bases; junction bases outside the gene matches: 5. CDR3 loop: CASSKPSGHEQYF. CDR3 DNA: TGTGCCAGCAGTAAACCTAGCGGGCACGAGCAGTACTTC.

Here the CDR3 reads CASSGGGSGNTIYF. The CDR3 DNA is TGTGCCAGCAGCGGGGGAGGCTCTGGAAACACCATATATTTT. J is TRBJ1-3 and V is TRBV9; D gene unclear. Per the germline V gene, CDR1 is SGDLS and CDR2 is YYNGEE. V lost 3 bases to trimming and J lost 0 bases, with 7 bases between them. CDR3 length: 14 residues. The full variable domain, with the rest looked up from reference TRBV9 and TRBJ1-3, is DSGVTQTPKHLITATGQRVTLRCSPRSGDLSVYWYQQSLDQGLQFLIQYYNGEERAKGNILERFSAQQFPDLHSELNLSSLELGDSALYFCASSGGGSGNTIYFGEGSWLTVV.

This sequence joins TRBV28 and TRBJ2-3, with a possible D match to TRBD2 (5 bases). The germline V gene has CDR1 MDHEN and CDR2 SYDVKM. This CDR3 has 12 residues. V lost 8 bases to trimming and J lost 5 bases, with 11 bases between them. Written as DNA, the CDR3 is TGTGCCAGCTCGAGGGCAGGAGATACGCAGTATTTT. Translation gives CASSRAGDTQYF.

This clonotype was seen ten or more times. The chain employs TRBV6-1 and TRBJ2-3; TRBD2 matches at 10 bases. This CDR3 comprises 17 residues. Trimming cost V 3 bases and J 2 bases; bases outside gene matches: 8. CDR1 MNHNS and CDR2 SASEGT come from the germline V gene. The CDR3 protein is CASSDNGSGGITDTQYF. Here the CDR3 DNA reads TGTGCCAGCAGTGATAACGGTAGCGGGGGGATCACAGATACGCAGTATTTT.